These T cell receptor beta chains were read from a single sample in a study of CD8 T cells in ankylosing spondylitis. From the 5' RACE reads, TCRdb called clonotypes with MiXCR, one entry per CDR3 protein. The table includes about 510,000 distinct CDR3 sequences, about 5.4% detected once. The sample comprised blood, either unsorted or a sorted T cell fraction (not recorded which). All receptors derive from a male donor with ankylosing spondylitis. The conserved cysteine and the conserved F or W are not part of the CDR3 here. The order of the fields is V gene, J gene, CDR3 protein.

V: TRBV5-1; J: TRBJ1-2; CDR3: ASSSPAGYGYT
V: TRBV20-1; J: TRBJ1-6; CDR3: SGTTGLNSPLH
V: TRBV5-1; J: TRBJ2-3; CDR3: ASSSLSQGRADTQY
V: TRBV24-1; J: TRBJ2-1; CDR3: ATSDWGLAGESYEQF
V: TRBV7-9; J: TRBJ2-3; CDR3: ASELSGTSYP
V: TRBV9; J: TRBJ2-1; CDR3: ASSVAGRSSYNEQF
V: TRBV27; J: TRBJ2-7; CDR3: ASSLTGPSYEQY
V: TRBV4-2; J: TRBJ2-2; CDR3: ASSLQMTGGGELF
V: TRBV18; J: TRBJ1-5; CDR3: ASSGAGDQPQH
V: TRBV7-2; J: TRBJ2-2; CDR3: ASSRSGLANTGELF
V: TRBV28; J: TRBJ2-6; CDR3: ASSSPGSGANVLT